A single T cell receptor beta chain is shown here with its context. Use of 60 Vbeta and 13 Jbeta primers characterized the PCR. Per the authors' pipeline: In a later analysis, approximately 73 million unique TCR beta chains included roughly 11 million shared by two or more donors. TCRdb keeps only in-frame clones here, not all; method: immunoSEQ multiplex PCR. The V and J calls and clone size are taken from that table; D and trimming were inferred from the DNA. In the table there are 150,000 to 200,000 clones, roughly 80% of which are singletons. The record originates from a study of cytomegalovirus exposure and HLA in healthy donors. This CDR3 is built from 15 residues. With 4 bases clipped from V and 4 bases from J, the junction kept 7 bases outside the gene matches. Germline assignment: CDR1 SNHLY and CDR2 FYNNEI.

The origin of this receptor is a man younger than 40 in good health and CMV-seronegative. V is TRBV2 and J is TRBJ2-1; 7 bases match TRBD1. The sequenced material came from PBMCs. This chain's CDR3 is CASSVPGGRYNEQFF. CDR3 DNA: TGTGCCAGCAGTGTCCCAGGGGGTAGGTACAATGAGCAGTTCTTC. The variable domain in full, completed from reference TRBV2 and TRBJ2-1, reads EPEVTQTPSHQVTQMGQEVILRCVPISNHLYFYWYRQILGQKVEFLVSFYNNEISEKSEIFDDQFSVERPDGSNFTLKIRSTKLEDSAMYFCASSVPGGRYNEQFFGPGTRLTVL.